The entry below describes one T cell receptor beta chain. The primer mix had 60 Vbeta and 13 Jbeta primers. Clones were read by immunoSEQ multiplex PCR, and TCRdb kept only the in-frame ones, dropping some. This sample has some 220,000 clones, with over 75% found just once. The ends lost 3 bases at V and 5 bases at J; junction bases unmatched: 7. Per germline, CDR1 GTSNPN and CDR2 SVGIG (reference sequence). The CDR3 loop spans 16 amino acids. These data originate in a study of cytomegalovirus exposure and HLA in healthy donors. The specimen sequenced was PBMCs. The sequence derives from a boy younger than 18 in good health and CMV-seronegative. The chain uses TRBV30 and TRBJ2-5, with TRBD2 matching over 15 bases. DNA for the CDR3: TGTGCCTGGAGCCGGACTAGCGGGAGGGCCCACGAGACCCAGTACTTC. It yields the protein CAWSRTSGRAHETQYF.